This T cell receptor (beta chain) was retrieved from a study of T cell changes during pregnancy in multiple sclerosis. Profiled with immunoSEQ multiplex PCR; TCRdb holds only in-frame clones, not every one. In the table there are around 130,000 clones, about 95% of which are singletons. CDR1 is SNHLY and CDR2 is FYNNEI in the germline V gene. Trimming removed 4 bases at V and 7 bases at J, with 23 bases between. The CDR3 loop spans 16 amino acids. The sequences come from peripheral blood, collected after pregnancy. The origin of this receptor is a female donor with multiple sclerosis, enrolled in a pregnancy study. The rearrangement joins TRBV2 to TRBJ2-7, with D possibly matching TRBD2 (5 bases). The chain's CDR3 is CASSVSLATSIGEQYF. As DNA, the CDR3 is TGTGCCAGCAGTGTAAGCCTAGCAACCAGTATTGGGGAGCAGTACTTC. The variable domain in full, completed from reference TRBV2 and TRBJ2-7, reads EPEVTQTPSHQVTQMGQEVILRCVPISNHLYFYWYRQILGQKVEFLVSFYNNEISEKSEIFDDQFSVERPDGSNFTLKIRSTKLEDSAMYFCASSVSLATSIGEQYFGPGTRLTVT.